The source of this T cell receptor beta chain is a study of T cells in Graves' hyperthyroidism and ophthalmopathy. Study results and limitations: Most expanded thyroid clonotypes above 0.001 also appeared in blood. The model anticipated ophthalmopathy a median approximately six months pre-onset.

The CDR3 is 14 amino acids. In germline, CDR1 is SGHRS, CDR2 YFSETQ. Trimming stripped 0 bases from V and 3 bases from J, with 10 bases between. Uncontrolled infection, other autoimmune disease, pregnancy or lactation disqualified patients from enrolment. Out of roughly 9.1 ml of fresh peripheral blood came the PBMCs. Only a few counts were recorded for this clonotype. The antigen remains unidentified. Amplification of TCR beta CDR3 regions used RNA as the template. When the TCR CDR3 underwent first-round RT-PCR, the HTBI primer set was used. MiXCR was run by TCRdb on the multiplex PCR reads, yielding one entry per CDR3 protein. The table has roughly 500,000 distinct CDR3 sequences, around a fifth seen once.

Sequenced material: blood. The TCR was taken from a woman in her sixties or seventies with Graves' ophthalmopathy. The chain is built from TRBV5-1 and TRBJ2-7; D gene unclear. The CDR3 loop reads CASSLDPRHYEQYF. As DNA, the CDR3 is TGCGCCAGCAGCTTGGATCCGCGTCACTACGAGCAGTACTTC.